This TCR beta chain was obtained from a study of T cells in localized non-small cell lung cancer. Generated by immunoSEQ multiplex PCR, the TCRdb table keeps only in-frame clones and is missing some. The sample lists some 2,500 clones, roughly 24% occurring once. Findings and limits, study-wide: Compared with tumor, uninvolved adjacent lung displayed greater T cell clonality, ranking highest overall. Median detection of top 100 tumor clones in adjacent lung was about 60 clones.

In the case of this clone: Its antigen is still unknown. An end of the junction differs from the germline gene, which may be a read error.

Germline assignment: CDR1 WSHSY and CDR2 SAAADI. The CDR3 consists of 14 residues. The sample was lung tumor tissue, taken before any cancer treatment. The TCR comes from a woman aged 35 to 70 with stage II lung adenocarcinoma. The chain carries TRBV10-2 and TRBJ1-2; D is undetermined. CDR3 nucleotide sequence: TGCGCCATCAGTGAGTTCGGAAGTAACTATGGCTACACCTTC. It translates to CAISEFGSNYGYTF.